The 17 T cell receptor beta chains reported below all come from one sample, sequenced in a study of cytomegalovirus exposure and HLA in healthy donors. Some clones are missing from TCRdb's copy, which holds only in-frame ones; the method was immunoSEQ multiplex PCR. The data contain 200,000 to 250,000 clones, around nine tenths of them singletons. The sequenced material came from PBMCs. These receptors originate from a woman aged 18-29 years in good health and CMV-seronegative.

The CDR3, as DNA: TGTGCCAGCAGTTTAACGGGGTCAGCTAATGAAAAACTGTTTTTT. Protein product: CASSLTGSANEKLFF. V and J are TRBV7-2 and TRBJ1-4; D gene uncertain. V was clipped by 6 bases and J by 3 bases, with 14 bases between them. The CDR3 is 15 amino acids. Per germline, CDR1 SGHTA and CDR2 FQGNSA. The full variable domain, in which reference TRBV7-2 and TRBJ1-4 provide the parts outside the CDR3, is GAGVSQSPSNKVTEKGKDVELRCDPISGHTALYWYRQSLGQGLEFLIYFQGNSAPDKSGLPSDRFSAERTGGSVSTLTIQRTQQEDSAVYLCASSLTGSANEKLFFGSGTQLSVL.

The rearrangement uses TRBV9 and TRBJ2-5; 7 positions match TRBD1. Germline CDR1 reads SGDLS; CDR2 reads YYNGEE. The junction had 8 bases not matched to a gene; V was cut back by 1 base and J by 5 bases. This CDR3 has 15 amino acids. Written as DNA, the CDR3 is TGTGCCAGCAGCGTATACGTAGGGGGCGGGGAGACCCAGTACTTC. It codes for CASSVYVGGGETQYF.

This chain connects TRBV28 to TRBJ2-7, with 9 bases identical to TRBD2. V gave up 1 base and J gave up 5 bases; unmatched junction bases: 9. This CDR3 comprises 16 residues. Germline V CDR1 and CDR2: MDHEN, SYDVKM. CDR3 amino acids: CASSLSFSGRNNEQYF. The DNA of the CDR3 is TGTGCCAGCAGTTTATCCTTTAGCGGGAGAAACAACGAGCAGTACTTC.

As DNA, the CDR3 is TGTGCCAGCAGTTTAATCTCGGGGTACGGCTACACCTTC. Translated: CASSLISGYGYTF. The V call is TRBV27, the J call TRBJ1-2; D call uncertain. The CDR3 is made up of 13 amino acids. In germline, CDR1 is MNHEY, CDR2 SMNVEV (reference sequence). Trimming removed 2 bases from V and 8 bases from J, with 12 bases in between.

V gene TRBV18 combines with J gene TRBJ1-2, with D tentatively TRBD1 (5 bases). The V and J ends lost 2 bases and 6 bases respectively, with 13 bases between them. The CDR3 is 14 residues long. Germline loops: CDR1 KGHSH, CDR2 LQKENI. The CDR3 loop reads CASSPNPGENGYTF. The DNA for the CDR3 is TGTGCCAGCTCACCAAACCCGGGGGAGAATGGCTACACCTTC. Full variable domain (missing parts from reference TRBV18 and TRBJ1-2): NAGVMQNPRHLVRRRGQEARLRCSPMKGHSHVYWYRQLPEEGLKFMVYLQKENIIDESGMPKERFSAEFPKEGPSILRIQQVVRGDSAAYFCASSPNPGENGYTFGSGTRLTVV.

V gene TRBV30 combines with J gene TRBJ1-5, with D possibly matching TRBD1 (5 bases). The CDR3 consists of 16 residues. V lost 1 base and J 0 bases, leaving 13 bases between the germline ends. The germline gives CDR1 GTSNPN, CDR2 SVGIG (reference sequence). The CDR3 sequence is CAWSARTGDSNQPQHF. CDR3 nucleotides: TGTGCCTGGAGTGCCCGAACAGGTGATAGCAATCAGCCCCAGCATTTT.

The chain links TRBV11-2 to TRBJ1-1; possible D gene TRBD1, 5 bases. The CDR3 is 15 amino acids. Trimming cost V 4 bases and J 3 bases, with 15 bases left between them. In germline, CDR1 is SGHAT, CDR2 FQNNGV. The CDR3 DNA is TGTGCCAGCAGCTCGACAGTAGTTCTGTACACTGAAGCTTTCTTT. It translates to CASSSTVVLYTEAFF.

The chain employs TRBV11-2 and TRBJ2-1; a weak D match, TRBD2 (6 bases). CDR1 SGHAT and CDR2 FQNNGV come from the germline V gene. This CDR3 region has 19 residues. The V end lost 2 bases, the J end lost 2 bases, and 22 bases lay between the germline ends. CDR3 protein: CASSLLPRLAGMTYNEQFF. The CDR3 DNA follows: TGTGCCAGCAGCTTACTCCCTCGCCTCGCGGGGATGACCTACAATGAGCAGTTCTTC. The variable domain in full, with the rest retrieved from reference TRBV11-2 and TRBJ2-1, is EAGVAQSPRYKIIEKRQSVAFWCNPISGHATLYWYQQILGQGPKLLIQFQNNGVVDDSQLPKDRFSAERLKGVDSTLKIQPAKLEDSAVYLCASSLLPRLAGMTYNEQFFGPGTRLTVL.

The rearrangement links TRBV27 to TRBJ1-5, with 7 positions matching TRBD1. CDR1 is MNHEY, CDR2 SMNVEV, per germline (reference sequence). Trimming at V came to 3 bases and at J to 4 bases, leaving 12 bases not matched to a gene. This CDR3 comprises 17 residues. CDR3 nucleotide sequence: TGTGCCAGCAGTTTCGCGACCCTCCGGGACAGTAATCAGCCCCAGCATTTT. Its protein is CASSFATLRDSNQPQHF.

The chain carries TRBV7-6 and TRBJ2-1, with D maybe TRBD2 (6 bases). V was clipped by 1 base and J by 4 bases, with 14 bases between them. The CDR3 is 16 residues long. Germline V gene lookup returns CDR1 SGHVS and CDR2 FNYEAQ. CDR3 sequence: CASSLVVWDSYNEQFF. CDR3 DNA: TGTGCCAGCAGCTTAGTAGTCTGGGACTCTTACAATGAGCAGTTCTTC. Full variable domain (outside the CDR3, taken from reference TRBV7-6 and TRBJ2-1): GAGVSQSPRYKVTKRGQDVALRCDPISGHVSLYWYRQALGQGPEFLTYFNYEAQQDKSGLPNDRFSAERPEGSISTLTIQRTEQRDSAMYRCASSLVVWDSYNEQFFGPGTRLTVL.

The chain recombines TRBV5-4 with TRBJ1-2; 7 nucleotides match TRBD1. CDR1 is SGHNT and CDR2 is YYREEE in the germline V gene (reference sequence). The CDR3 loop spans 16 amino acids. V shed 2 bases and J 3 bases; nucleotides not matched to a gene: 10. The CDR3 loop is CASSFFGTANYYGYTF. The DNA for the CDR3 is TGTGCCAGCAGCTTTTTCGGGACAGCGAACTACTATGGCTACACCTTC.

The CDR3 region has the DNA TGTGCCAGCAGCCCAGAAGGAAATTGGGGAGATTACCAAGAGACCCAGTACTTC. Translated: CASSPEGNWGDYQETQYF. The rearrangement uses TRBV7-2 and TRBJ2-5; perhaps TRBD2 as D (5 bases). The V end lost 5 bases, the J end lost 0 bases, and 22 bases lay between the germline ends. The V gene's germline CDR1 is SGHTA and CDR2 FQGNSA. This CDR3 has 18 amino acids.

This chain links TRBV12-1 with TRBJ2-3; no check of the table's D call, TRBD2, against the DNA was made. TRBV12-1 is noted as a pseudogene. The CDR3 is 15 residues long. The CDR3 region is CASSGRGGSTDTQYF. CDR3 nucleotides: TGTGCCAGCAGTGGGCGGGGGGGATCCACAGATACGCAGTATTTT.

The V and J genes are TRBV19 and TRBJ2-7, with 7 bases fitting TRBD1. CDR1 and CDR2 (germline): LNHDA, SQIVND (reference sequence). The length of the CDR3 is 15 residues. Losses at the gene ends were 2 bases for V and 0 bases for J; bases not matched to a gene: 4. The CDR3 DNA sequence: TGTGCCAGTAGTATACTCCGGGACAGCTCCTACGAGCAGTACTTC. This translates into CASSILRDSSYEQYF.

To note about this clone: The same CDR3 is also encoded by other DNA sequences in this sample. The genes are TRBV30 and TRBJ2-2; perhaps TRBD1 as D (6 bases). The V and J ends lost 0 bases and 4 bases respectively, with 9 bases between them. The CDR3 is 14 amino acids. Germline values: CDR1 GTSNPN, CDR2 SVGIG (reference sequence). The CDR3 nucleotides are TGTGCCTGGAGTGTAGGCAGGGGCACCGGGGAGCTGTTTTTT. As protein: CAWSVGRGTGELFF. Full variable domain (rest looked up from reference TRBV30 and TRBJ2-2): SQTIHQWPATLVQPVGSPLSLECTVEGTSNPNLYWYRQAAGRGLQLLFYSVGIGQISSEVPQNLSASRPQDRQFILSSKKLLLSDSGFYLCAWSVGRGTGELFFGEGSRLTVL.

This chain joins TRBV30 and TRBJ1-1; D is undetermined. The V gene lost 1 base and the J gene lost 0 bases, with 3 bases spanning the gap. The V gene's germline CDR1 is GTSNPN and CDR2 SVGIG (reference sequence). This CDR3 has 12 residues. Written as DNA, the CDR3 is TGTGCCTGGAGTGGGCTGAACACTGAAGCTTTCTTT. Its translation: CAWSGLNTEAFF.

The chain joins TRBV27 to TRBJ1-2; the D gene is possibly TRBD1 (5 bases). The CDR3 covers 14 residues. V lost 1 base, J lost 6 bases, and 12 bases lay in between. Germline CDR1 is MNHEY and CDR2 is SMNVEV (reference sequence). The CDR3: CASSLFGGSDGYTF. The DNA for the CDR3 is TGTGCCAGCAGTTTATTCGGGGGGTCAGATGGCTACACCTTC.